The 10 T cell receptor beta chains below come from one sample, sequenced in a study of cytomegalovirus exposure and HLA in healthy donors. With 60 Vbeta and 13 Jbeta primers, the PCR was carried out. TCRdb's table, derived via immunoSEQ multiplex PCR, lists solely in-frame clones and lacks some. Among roughly 120,000 clones listed, 79% were seen once. The sample comprised PBMCs. These receptors were obtained from a man aged 25 to 40 in good health and CMV-seropositive.

The chain couples TRBV30 to TRBJ2-2, with 9 nucleotides matching TRBD1. This CDR3 has 16 amino acids. J was trimmed by 6 bases and V by 6 bases; bases with no gene match: 14. Germline V gives CDR1 GTSNPN, CDR2 SVGIG (reference sequence). CDR3 loop: CACPLIPTGGAGELFF. CDR3 DNA: TGTGCCTGCCCACTGATACCGACAGGGGGGGCCGGGGAGCTGTTTTTT.

This clone was observed a single time. The gene calls are TRBV19 and TRBJ1-2; D is unresolved. CDR1 is LNHDA and CDR2 is SQIVND in the germline V gene (reference sequence). This CDR3 contains 14 residues. V lost 2 bases, J lost 5 bases, and 12 bases lay in between. The CDR3 sequence is CASSIPASAYGYTF. The DNA for the CDR3 is TGTGCCAGTAGTATACCCGCTAGCGCGTATGGCTACACCTTC. The full variable domain, in which reference TRBV19 and TRBJ1-2 provide the parts outside the CDR3, is DGGITQSPKYLFRKEGQNVTLSCEQNLNHDAMYWYRQDPGQGLRLIYYSQIVNDFQKGDIAEGYSVSREKKESFPLTVTSAQKNPTAFYLCASSIPASAYGYTFGSGTRLTVV.

On this clone: Different DNA sequences within this sample yield the same CDR3. CDR3: CASSLANRYNEQFF. CDR3 DNA: TGTGCCAGCAGCTTGGCCAATCGGTACAATGAGCAGTTCTTC. The rearrangement joins TRBV5-4 to TRBJ2-1, with unresolved D. This CDR3 spans 14 amino acids. Germline V lookup: CDR1 SGHNT, CDR2 YYREEE (reference sequence). V lost 0 bases, J lost 4 bases, and 8 bases lay in between. The whole variable domain, remainder taken from reference TRBV5-4 and TRBJ2-1, is ETGVTQSPTHLIKTRGQQVTLRCSSQSGHNTVSWYQQALGQGPQFIFQYYREEENGRGNFPPRFSGLQFPNYSSELNVNALELDDSALYLCASSLANRYNEQFFGPGTRLTVL.

The gene calls are TRBV5-4 and TRBJ1-1, with a weak D call TRBD1 (6 bases). CDR3 length equals 16 residues. V was cut by 1 base and J by 2 bases, with 15 bases left in between. Germline V gene sequence: CDR1 SGHNT, CDR2 YYREEE (reference sequence). CDR3 amino acids: CASSLIYRTANTEAFF. Written as DNA, the CDR3 is TGTGCCAGCAGCTTGATCTATAGGACAGCCAACACTGAAGCTTTCTTT.

The J gene is TRBJ2-1, the V gene TRBV5-1; 11 bases line up with TRBD1. With V trimmed by 0 bases and J by 4 bases, 12 bases remained unmatched. Looked up from germline, CDR1 is SGHRS and CDR2 is YFSETQ. The CDR3 contains 19 residues. This chain's CDR3 is CASSLGITGTGGGYNEQFF. The DNA of the CDR3 is TGCGCCAGCAGCTTGGGAATTACCGGGACAGGGGGTGGATACAATGAGCAGTTCTTC.

This chain links TRBV9 with TRBJ2-3; 13 positions match TRBD2. Germline V gene data show CDR1 as SGDLS and CDR2 as YYNGEE. This CDR3 comprises 16 residues. The V segment lost 3 bases and the J segment 6 bases; nucleotides outside the gene matches: 7. CDR3 bases: TGTGCCAGCAGCGGAGGCGGACTAGCGGGAGTTGATACGCAGTATTTT. It codes for CASSGGGLAGVDTQYF.

The genes are TRBV10-3 and TRBJ1-2; D is possibly TRBD1 (5 bases). The germline gives CDR1 ENHRY, CDR2 SYGVKD. The CDR3 spans 14 residues. Trimming pared 3 bases from V and 4 bases from J, leaving 12 bases between. CDR3 DNA: TGTGCCATCAGTGATACAGGATCAATCTATGGCTACACCTTC. Translating gives CAISDTGSIYGYTF.

V and J are TRBV5-1 and TRBJ2-5, with TRBD2 matching over 12 bases. With 3 bases clipped from V and 1 base from J, the junction kept 1 base outside the gene matches. The CDR3 is made up of 15 amino acids. In germline, CDR1 is SGHRS, CDR2 YFSETQ. The CDR3 region is CASSSTSGSQETQYF. As DNA, the CDR3 is TGCGCCAGCAGCTCGACTAGCGGGAGCCAAGAGACCCAGTACTTC.

This rearrangement joins TRBV5-5 to TRBJ2-7; 7 nucleotides align to TRBD2. The germline CDR1 and CDR2 sequences are SGHKS and YYEKEE (reference sequence). J was trimmed by 2 bases and V by 1 base; bases with no gene match: 3. This CDR3 comprises 14 residues. The CDR3 sequence is CASSLQAGAYEQYF. The DNA for the CDR3 is TGTGCCAGCAGCTTGCAGGCGGGGGCCTACGAGCAGTACTTC. Looking up the rest from reference TRBV5-5 and TRBJ2-7 gives the full variable domain: DAGVTQSPTHLIKTRGQQVTLRCSPISGHKSVSWYQQVLGQGPQFIFQYYEKEERGRGNFPDRFSARQFPNYSSELNVNALLLGDSALYLCASSLQAGAYEQYFGPGTRLTVT.

This clone was counted a few times. The CDR3, as DNA: TGTGCCAGCAGTTTTCGTAAGGGGCCGAACACCGGGGAGCTGTTTTTT. Its protein product is CASSFRKGPNTGELFF. This chain joins TRBV28 and TRBJ2-2; a possible D gene is TRBD1 (5 bases). The germline V gene has CDR1 MDHEN and CDR2 SYDVKM. Trimming removed 3 bases from V and 0 bases from J, with 11 bases in between. The CDR3 runs to 16 residues.